What follows are 25 T cell receptor beta chains derived from one specimen sequenced in a study of shared T cell receptors in the human thymus. Libraries were prepared by immunoSEQ multiplex PCR; TCRdb keeps only in-frame clonotypes and omits some of them. Among hundreds of thousands of clones listed, more than 75% were seen once. This sample was also put to use in a study of human thymus T cells.

What was sequenced was thymocytes. The receptor source for this set is a boy in the first two years of life with a congenital heart defect.

The chain uses TRBV28 and TRBJ2-7; 9 positions agree with TRBD2. V shed 6 bases, J shed 4 bases, and the junction held 10 bases outside the gene matches. CDR3 length: 15 amino acids. Germline V gene lookup returns CDR1 MDHEN and CDR2 SYDVKM. CDR3 nucleotides: TGTGCCAGCAGCCTCTATGCGGGAGGGTTGTACGAGCAGTACTTC. Protein sequence: CASSLYAGGLYEQYF. The variable domain in full, with the rest retrieved from reference TRBV28 and TRBJ2-7, is DVKVTQSSRYLVKRTGEKVFLECVQDMDHENMFWYRQDPGLGLRLIYFSYDVKMKEKGDIPEGYSVSREKKERFSLILESASTNQTSMYLCASSLYAGGLYEQYFGPGTRLTVT.

The rearrangement joins TRBV7-2 to TRBJ1-4, with 10 bases lining up with TRBD1. Germline lookup yields CDR1 SGHTA and CDR2 FQGNSA. CDR3 size: 16 residues. V was pared by 4 bases and J by 3 bases, with 5 bases of the junction left unmatched. CDR3 residues: CASSSDRGKANEKLFF. In DNA, the CDR3 is TGTGCCAGCAGCTCGGACAGGGGGAAGGCTAATGAAAAACTGTTTTTT.

V usage is TRBV5-1 and J usage is TRBJ2-1, with TRBD2 matching over 13 bases. The CDR3 extends over 20 amino acids. With V trimmed by 2 bases and J by 6 bases, 17 bases remained unmatched. The germline V gene encodes CDR1 SGHRS and CDR2 YFSETQ. The CDR3 region has the DNA TGCGCCAGCAGCTTACATGCCCGGGACAGGGGACTAGCGGGGATCAATGAGCAGTTCTTC. It is translated as CASSLHARDRGLAGINEQFF.

The chain employs TRBV4-3 and TRBJ1-2; 9 positions agree with TRBD1. The CDR3 is 16 residues long. Germline V lookup: CDR1 LGHNA, CDR2 YSLEER. V lost 1 base, J lost 3 bases, and 6 bases stayed unmatched. CDR3 in DNA: TGCGCCAGCAGCCAAGCTGGGGACAGGGAACACTATGGCTACACCTTC. It specifies CASSQAGDREHYGYTF.

The rearrangement links TRBV18 to TRBJ2-7; D gene ambiguous. CDR1 KGHSH and CDR2 LQKENI come from the germline V gene. CDR3 length equals 17 residues. Trimming removed 1 base at V and 5 bases at J, with 21 bases between. The CDR3 region has the DNA TGTGCCAGCTCACCACGTTTCGTCCCTAACCCTAGTCACGAGCAGTACTTC. Protein product: CASSPRFVPNPSHEQYF.

The chain couples TRBV5-1 to TRBJ1-3; D is unclear. Germline V gene sequence: CDR1 SGHRS, CDR2 YFSETQ. This CDR3 is built from 15 residues. Trimming took off 0 bases at V and 1 base at J, with 8 bases between the two ends. The CDR3 region is CASSLGAFSGNTIYF. Written as DNA, the CDR3 is TGCGCCAGCAGCTTGGGGGCATTTTCTGGAAACACCATATATTTT.

The chain carries TRBV2 and TRBJ2-3; D is unclear. The CDR3 runs to 13 residues. Germline CDR1 reads SNHLY; CDR2 reads FYNNEI. Trimming pared 8 bases from V and 3 bases from J, leaving 12 bases between. DNA for the CDR3: TGTGCCAGCCACAGTAACCCGACAGATACGCAGTATTTT. Residues: CASHSNPTDTQYF.

V and J are TRBV5-6 and TRBJ1-1; TRBD1 might be the D (5 bases). Trimming pared 0 bases from V and 2 bases from J, leaving 8 bases between. In germline, CDR1 is SGHDT, CDR2 YYEEEE. The CDR3 spans 14 residues. The CDR3 spells CASSLGRVNTEAFF. CDR3 nucleotides: TGTGCCAGCAGCTTGGGCAGGGTAAACACTGAAGCTTTCTTT.

The chain is built from TRBV30 and TRBJ2-2; no clear D. V lost 4 bases, J lost 0 bases, and 12 bases lay in between. Germline loops: CDR1 GTSNPN, CDR2 SVGIG (reference sequence). The CDR3 length is 15 residues. This CDR3 is CAWNLPTTNTGELFF. The CDR3 DNA reads as TGTGCCTGGAACTTACCGACAACGAACACCGGGGAGCTGTTTTTT.

V and J are TRBV19 and TRBJ2-1; D is possibly TRBD2 (6 bases). The CDR3 length is 14 residues. The germline V gene has CDR1 LNHDA and CDR2 SQIVND (reference sequence). Trimming removed 1 base from V and 10 bases from J, with 14 bases in between. The CDR3 region has the DNA TGTGCCAGTAGTATAGGGGGGGAACCGCGGGAGCAGTTCTTC. This translates into CASSIGGEPREQFF. The full variable domain, rest sourced from reference TRBV19 and TRBJ2-1, is DGGITQSPKYLFRKEGQNVTLSCEQNLNHDAMYWYRQDPGQGLRLIYYSQIVNDFQKGDIAEGYSVSREKKESFPLTVTSAQKNPTAFYLCASSIGGEPREQFFGPGTRLTVL.

The chain combines TRBV14 with TRBJ2-7; D perhaps matches TRBD2 (5 bases). The germline gives CDR1 SGHDN, CDR2 FVKESK. There are 15 residues in the CDR3. Trimming removed 4 bases from V and 6 bases from J, with 19 bases in between. The CDR3 nucleotides read TGTGCCAGCAGCCGATGGACGGCGGAGGACGGCGAGCAGTACTTC. It specifies CASSRWTAEDGEQYF.

The V gene is TRBV9, the J gene TRBJ2-7, with D possibly matching TRBD1 (6 bases). Germline V lookup: CDR1 SGDLS, CDR2 YYNGEE. V lost 6 bases and J 2 bases, leaving 9 bases between the germline ends. This CDR3 has 12 amino acids. CDR3 amino acids: CASNRVPYEQYF. The CDR3 nucleotides are TGTGCCAGCAACAGGGTGCCCTACGAGCAGTACTTC.

This chain connects TRBV11-2 to TRBJ2-7; 7 bases are a match to TRBD2. Trimming removed 5 bases from V and 2 bases from J; junction bases left unmatched: 18. This CDR3 contains 18 residues. The germline V gene encodes CDR1 SGHAT and CDR2 FQNNGV. The CDR3 loop reads CASSPSARELHGTYEQYF. In DNA form, the CDR3 reads TGTGCCAGCAGCCCCTCCGCGCGGGAGTTACATGGAACCTACGAGCAGTACTTC.

The V call is TRBV15, the J call TRBJ2-7; a weak D match, TRBD2 (6 bases). Germline values: CDR1 LNHNV, CDR2 YYDKDF (reference sequence). V dropped 3 bases and J dropped 3 bases, with 12 bases sitting between them. The CDR3 is 14 residues long. The CDR3: CATSSSGLNYEQYF. In nucleotides, the CDR3 is TGTGCCACCAGCAGCTCCGGACTAAACTACGAGCAGTACTTC.

This chain links TRBV19 with TRBJ1-5; D is possibly TRBD1 (5 bases). V lost 7 bases, J lost 5 bases, and 24 bases lay in between. CDR1 LNHDA and CDR2 SQIVND come from the germline V gene (reference sequence). The CDR3 loop spans 17 amino acids. The CDR3 sequence: CASILVPLEGKYQPQHF. CDR3 nucleotide sequence: TGTGCCAGTATTTTAGTTCCTTTGGAGGGGAAATATCAGCCCCAGCATTTT. The entire variable domain, with the rest obtained from reference TRBV19 and TRBJ1-5, is as follows: DGGITQSPKYLFRKEGQNVTLSCEQNLNHDAMYWYRQDPGQGLRLIYYSQIVNDFQKGDIAEGYSVSREKKESFPLTVTSAQKNPTAFYLCASILVPLEGKYQPQHFGDGTRLSIL.

In its sample, this clone was seen once. The V call is TRBV7-7, the J call TRBJ2-3; 7 bases are shared with TRBD2. The CDR3 is 17 amino acids. Trimming took 4 bases from V and 3 from J; bases not matched to a gene: 13. Looked up from germline, CDR1 is SSHAT and CDR2 is FNYEAQ (reference sequence). This CDR3 reads CASSSRPPGLGTDTQYF. CDR3 bases: TGTGCCAGCAGCTCCCGTCCGCCTGGACTAGGGACAGATACGCAGTATTTT.

This chain links TRBV5-8 with TRBJ1-1, with TRBD1 identical over 10 bases. The CDR3 extends over 16 amino acids. Trimming at V came to 3 bases and at J to 1 base, leaving 6 bases not matched to a gene. Germline lookup yields CDR1 SGHTS and CDR2 YDEGEE. Here the CDR3 DNA reads TGTGCCAGCAGCTCGGTGAGGACAGGGGGGAACACTGAAGCTTTCTTT. Translated: CASSSVRTGGNTEAFF.

This chain uses TRBV7-9 with TRBJ1-1; TRBD1 matches 7 bases. CDR3 length equals 14 residues. J gave up 4 bases and V 2 bases, and 4 bases lay outside the gene matches. Germline V gene lookup returns CDR1 SEHNR and CDR2 FQNEAQ (reference sequence). The CDR3 nucleotides read TGTGCCAGCAGCTTACACAGGGGACCCACTGAAGCTTTCTTT. Translation: CASSLHRGPTEAFF. The complete variable domain, with remaining parts taken from reference TRBV7-9 and TRBJ1-1, reads DTGVSQNPRHKITKRGQNVTFRCDPISEHNRLYWYRQTLGQGPEFLTYFQNEAQLEKSRLLSDRFSAERPKGSFSTLEIQRTEQGDSAMYLCASSLHRGPTEAFFGQGTRLTVV.

The V gene is TRBV28, the J gene TRBJ1-2; TRBD1 might be the D (6 bases). This CDR3 has 10 amino acids. The ends were cut back, 8 bases at V and 8 bases at J, with 9 bases in the middle. Germline CDR1 reads MDHEN; CDR2 reads SYDVKM. The CDR3 nucleotides read TGTGCCAGCCGGGACAAAGGCTACACCTTC. It is translated as CASRDKGYTF.

The chain uses TRBV7-2 and TRBJ2-7, with TRBD2 as a possible D gene (5 bases). Trimming left V 1 base short and J 1 base short, with 11 bases between. This CDR3 has 15 amino acids. The V gene's germline CDR1 is SGHTA and CDR2 FQGNSA. DNA for the CDR3: TGTGCCAGCAGCTTAGTGTACAGCGGATCCTACGAGCAGTACTTC. Translation gives CASSLVYSGSYEQYF.

The CDR3 here is CASSLESVVNEQYF. The DNA for the CDR3 is TGTGCCAGCAGCTTGGAGTCGGTCGTTAACGAGCAGTACTTC. The J gene is TRBJ2-7, the V gene TRBV5-5, with D unclear. V was pared by 0 bases and J by 5 bases, with 12 bases between. There are 14 residues in the CDR3. CDR1 SGHKS and CDR2 YYEKEE come from the germline V gene (reference sequence).

The rearrangement links TRBV7-9 to TRBJ2-2, with D tentatively TRBD2 (6 bases). This CDR3 is 16 amino acids long. V was pared by 1 base and J by 10 bases, with 19 bases between. The germline V gene encodes CDR1 SEHNR and CDR2 FQNEAQ (reference sequence). The CDR3 region is CASSLEGTYQMPELFF. The CDR3 nucleotides read TGTGCCAGCAGCTTAGAGGGGACTTACCAAATGCCGGAGCTGTTTTTT.

This chain connects TRBV5-1 to TRBJ1-4; tentative D call: TRBD1 (5 bases). The germline gives CDR1 SGHRS, CDR2 YFSETQ. Between the trimmed V and J ends, which lost 0 bases and 4 bases, there was a span of 10 bases. This CDR3 contains 15 residues. The CDR3 loop reads CASSLADRYNEKLFF. CDR3 nucleotides: TGCGCCAGCAGCTTGGCCGACAGATATAATGAAAAACTGTTTTTT. Full variable domain (remainder filled in from reference TRBV5-1 and TRBJ1-4): KAGVTQTPRYLIKTRGQQVTLSCSPISGHRSVSWYQQTPGQGLQFLFEYFSETQRNKGNFPGRFSGRQFSNSRSEMNVSTLELGDSALYLCASSLADRYNEKLFFGSGTQLSVL.

The chain is built from TRBV4-1 and TRBJ2-7; TRBD1 matches at 9 bases. The V segment lost 0 bases and the J segment 9 bases; nucleotides outside the gene matches: 9. Germline V CDR1 and CDR2: MGHRA, YSYEKL. CDR3 length: 15 residues. The DNA for the CDR3 is TGCGCCAGCAGCCAAGATCCGGGACAGGGCTTTTGGCAGTACTTC. Its protein product is CASSQDPGQGFWQYF.

This rearrangement joins TRBV13 to TRBJ2-1, with unresolved D. The V end lost 4 bases, the J end lost 6 bases, and 13 bases lay between the germline ends. This CDR3 region has 14 residues. Germline loops: CDR1 PRHDT, CDR2 FYEKMQ (reference sequence). The CDR3: CASSSIASGNEQFF. The DNA for the CDR3 is TGTGCCAGCAGCTCGATAGCCTCGGGCAATGAGCAGTTCTTC.